Here is one T cell receptor beta chain with its context. The entry originates in a study of blood T cell repertoires in COVID-19. Study-wide context: Sites across the United States, Italy and Spain contributed samples from acute and convalescent COVID-19. The cDNA or gDNA used as material had been derived from T cells, B-cell-depleted T cells, or PBMCs.

V was shortened by 2 bases and J by 6 bases, with 16 bases between the two germline ends. CDR1 is SEHNR, CDR2 FQNEAQ, per germline (reference sequence). The CDR3 contains 15 residues. In the authors' methods: Counts of nucleated cells, estimated from reference gene primer amplification, were obtained. The table came from immunoSEQ multiplex PCR; TCRdb's copy has only in-frame clones and leaves some out. V, J and clone size derive from that table, while D and trimming were established from the DNA sequence. Here the sample spans about 250,000 clones, 65% to 90% being singletons. Sequenced input: peripheral blood. This TCR was recovered from an older woman with acute or convalescent COVID-19. V is TRBV7-9 and J is TRBJ1-2; D perhaps matches TRBD1 (6 bases). CDR3 loop: CASSLLMRGADGYTF. In nucleotides, the CDR3 is TGTGCCAGCAGCTTACTTATGCGGGGGGCGGATGGCTACACCTTC.